The entry that follows covers one TCR beta chain sequence. Its antigen has not been determined. No qualities accompany the bases; no much larger clone lies one base away. The germline V gene specifies SGHDT as CDR1 and YYEEEE as CDR2. Spanning cysteine to phenylalanine, the CDR3 consists of 15 amino acids. Only CDR3 DNA is held: 45 bases, read in frame from base 1. V is trimmed back by 0 bases and J by 4 bases, and the junction contains 4 bases that no gene match accounts for. TCRbeta CDR3 regions were amplified from genomic DNA by means of the immunoSEQ Assay, a bias-controlled multiplex PCR. The study's own analysis went as follows. Nucleated cell counts per sample were estimated from amplification of reference gene primers within the assay. To quantify the absolute abundance of each unique TCRbeta CDR3 rearrangement, sequence reads were collapsed and filtered. Productive Simpson clonality was computed per sample as the square root of Simpson's diversity index over productive rearrangements. Entries here come from immuneACCESS through TCRdb and include only in-frame sequences with V and J called. Some clones fail to appear in such tables; in the studies checked, an unresolved V gene covers under half of the shortfall, and the cause of the remainder is unknown. V, J and clone size are taken as reported in that table, and D and trimming were inferred from the DNA itself. This sample lists roughly 77,000 clones; around four fifths were detected once. The top ten clonotypes cover 9.9% of the sample.

The sample comes from a study of blood T cell repertoires in COVID-19 (dated by TCRdb to the early 2020s). About the full investigation: Collaborator samples came from the United States, Italy and Spain and covered acute and convalescent phases of COVID-19. The prospective study material was composed of cDNA or gDNA derived from T cells, B-cell-depleted T cells, or PBMCs. Deeply sampled blood TCRbeta repertoires from subjects exposed to, actively infected with, or recovered from COVID-19 were included in the dataset. The repertoires were released in a freely available public database intended as a resource for research on the immune response to SARS-CoV-2. The samples were drawn from the first 160 participants of the ongoing ImmuneRACE study and from over 950 subjects provided by 6 global collaborators. Sample metadata almost always included a de-identified subject ID, COVID-19 status, age in years and sex. Where HLA class I and class II types were available, the types were taken from metadata supplied by the sample provider, not from assay-based typing.

The collaborating institutions used their own protocols to collect whole blood in K2EDTA tubes. Collaborator samples were shipped for TCRbeta analysis as frozen whole blood, isolated PBMCs, or DNA extracted from either sample type. Here is what the overall study found, with its caveats: The amount of clinical and demographic metadata varied by source and participant and was provided uncurated.

Here the chain combines TRBV5-6 and TRBJ2-3; 8 junctional bases match TRBD2. The TCR originated in a human donor in a cohort sampled during active COVID-19. The sequencing input was peripheral blood. The CDR3 loop reads CASSLAGGRADTQYF. DNA sequence: TGTGCCAGCAGCTTGGCGGGGGGGCGGGCAGATACGCAGTATTTT.